The 14 T cell receptor beta chains in this list originate from one sample, sequenced in a study of cytomegalovirus exposure and HLA in healthy donors. The PCR was carried out with 60 Vbeta primers and 13 Jbeta primers. Assay used: immunoSEQ multiplex PCR; TCRdb lists only in-frame clones, some missing. The table lists 98,000 or so clones, over 65% of them singletons. The specimen was PBMCs. The origin of the receptors is a man in his fifties or sixties in good health and CMV-seropositive.

The V and J genes are TRBV18 and TRBJ1-5; the D is unclear. Germline lookup yields CDR1 KGHSH and CDR2 LQKENI. Trimming took 3 bases from V and 1 from J, leaving 4 bases between them. The CDR3 totals 13 residues. Here the CDR3 reads CASSPTSNQPQHF. The CDR3 DNA follows: TGTGCCAGCTCACCGACAAGCAATCAGCCCCAGCATTTT.

The chain is built from TRBV7-9 and TRBJ2-1; 9 bases are a match to TRBD2. CDR3 length: 16 amino acids. With V trimmed by 0 bases and J by 4 bases, 4 bases remained unmatched. The germline CDR1 and CDR2 sequences are SEHNR and FQNEAQ (reference sequence). The CDR3 region is CASSLALAGAYNEQFF. CDR3 nucleotide sequence: TGTGCCAGCAGCTTAGCCTTAGCGGGGGCTTACAATGAGCAGTTCTTC.

The chain links TRBV5-1 to TRBJ2-7, with 9 bases fitting TRBD1. The CDR3 covers 15 residues. The V gene's germline CDR1 is SGHRS and CDR2 YFSETQ. The ends lost 5 bases at V and 0 bases at J; junction bases unmatched: 6. The CDR3: CASSQGQGSSYEQYF. The CDR3 bases are TGCGCCAGCAGTCAAGGACAGGGGTCCTCCTACGAGCAGTACTTC.

This clone was seen only once. V usage is TRBV9 and J usage is TRBJ2-1; 8 nucleotides agree with TRBD1. There are 16 residues in the CDR3. The germline V gene has CDR1 SGDLS and CDR2 YYNGEE. The J segment lost 7 bases and the V segment lost 0 bases, leaving 9 bases of the junction unmatched. The CDR3 loop is CASSVDVTGVTNEQFF. Written as DNA, the CDR3 is TGTGCCAGCAGCGTAGACGTGACAGGGGTAACAAATGAGCAGTTCTTC.

The chain employs TRBV7-6 and TRBJ2-1; D is possibly TRBD1 (5 bases). V gave up 5 bases and J gave up 3 bases, with 8 bases separating them. The CDR3 is 13 amino acids. Germline loops: CDR1 SGHVS, CDR2 FNYEAQ. Here the CDR3 DNA reads TGTGCCAGCAGCCCCGACAGCTACAATGAGCAGTTCTTC. Its protein is CASSPDSYNEQFF.

J is TRBJ1-1 and V is TRBV27; 7 bases are shared with TRBD1. Trimming at V came to 4 bases and at J to 0 bases, leaving 8 bases not matched to a gene. CDR1 MNHEY and CDR2 SMNVEV come from the germline V gene (reference sequence). This CDR3 region has 16 residues. DNA of the CDR3: TGTGCCAGCAGTTCTCAGGGGGTCCTCATGAACACTGAAGCTTTCTTT. Translating gives CASSSQGVLMNTEAFF.

The rearrangement uses TRBV28 and TRBJ2-5; TRBD2 might be the D (5 bases). The CDR3 has 13 residues. The germline gives CDR1 MDHEN, CDR2 SYDVKM. The ends were cut back, 7 bases at V and 4 bases at J, with 13 bases in the middle. The CDR3 DNA is TGTGCCAGCACCGTGGAAGAGGGAGAGACCCAGTACTTC. This sequence encodes CASTVEEGETQYF.

The chain employs TRBV28 and TRBJ1-6; 7 nucleotides line up with TRBD1. The CDR3 contains 14 residues. Trimming at V came to 4 bases and at J to 10 bases, leaving 7 bases not matched to a gene. Germline CDR1 MDHEN, CDR2 SYDVKM. CDR3 protein: CASSSIGGRSPLHF. CDR3 bases: TGTGCCAGCAGTTCCATAGGGGGCCGGTCACCCCTCCACTTT.

The rearrangement uses TRBV7-9 and TRBJ2-7; the match to TRBD1 covers 10 bases. Germline CDR1 reads SEHNR; CDR2 reads FQNEAQ (reference sequence). This CDR3 contains 15 residues. V shed 5 bases, J shed 4 bases, and the junction held 8 bases outside the gene matches. CDR3 sequence reads: CASSPRDRGSYEQYF. CDR3 DNA sequence: TGTGCCAGCAGCCCCCGGGACAGGGGTTCGTACGAGCAGTACTTC. Using reference TRBV7-9 and TRBJ2-7 for the parts outside the CDR3, the full variable domain is DTGVSQNPRHKITKRGQNVTFRCDPISEHNRLYWYRQTLGQGPEFLTYFQNEAQLEKSRLLSDRFSAERPKGSFSTLEIQRTEQGDSAMYLCASSPRDRGSYEQYFGPGTRLTVT.

The chain couples TRBV6-6 to TRBJ2-5; TRBD1 might be the D (6 bases). Trimming shortened V by 5 bases and J by 7 bases, and 17 bases separated the two germline ends. CDR3 length: 14 amino acids. The germline V gene encodes CDR1 MNHNY and CDR2 SVGAGI (reference sequence). CDR3 DNA sequence: TGTGCCAGCAGTCCGCCCAGGGGCGAAGGGACCCAGTACTTC. Protein: CASSPPRGEGTQYF.

The V and J genes are TRBV18 and TRBJ2-6, with D unclear. CDR1 and CDR2 from the germline V gene are KGHSH and LQKENI. This CDR3 comprises 15 residues. The V and J ends lost 3 bases and 1 base respectively, with 7 bases between them. CDR3 residues: CASSPLSSGANVLTF. The CDR3 coding sequence is TGTGCCAGCTCACCCCTAAGTTCTGGGGCCAACGTCCTGACTTTC.

The chain recombines TRBV7-2 with TRBJ2-2; no reliable D call. The V gene lost 2 bases and the J gene lost 7 bases, with 17 bases spanning the gap. In germline, CDR1 is SGHTA, CDR2 FQGNSA. The CDR3 is made up of 16 amino acids. In DNA, the CDR3 is TGTGCCAGCAGCTTATCGGTCTCGCCTGAGGACGGGGAGCTGTTTTTT. Translated, it gives CASSLSVSPEDGELFF.

This clone has just a few counts. The chain couples TRBV18 to TRBJ1-5; D might be TRBD1 (5 bases). Germline CDR1 reads KGHSH; CDR2 reads LQKENI. This CDR3 is built from 13 residues. V lost 8 bases, J lost 4 bases, and 12 bases lay in between. The CDR3 loop is CASRGTGNQPQHF. DNA for the CDR3: TGTGCCAGCCGTGGAACAGGAAATCAGCCCCAGCATTTT.

This clone was observed a handful of times. The chain couples TRBV30 to TRBJ2-5, with D possibly being TRBD2 (6 bases). The germline CDR1 and CDR2 sequences are GTSNPN and SVGIG (reference sequence). Trimming removed 6 bases at V and 3 bases at J, with 14 bases between. CDR3 length equals 13 residues. The chain's CDR3 is CACEKGGKETQYF. Here the CDR3 DNA reads TGTGCCTGTGAGAAGGGCGGGAAAGAGACCCAGTACTTC.